The 6 T cell receptor beta chains below were found in one sample sequenced in a study of cytomegalovirus exposure and HLA in healthy donors. PCR was performed using 60 Vbeta and 13 Jbeta primers. This table comes from immunoSEQ multiplex PCR, and its TCRdb copy is limited to in-frame clones, with some not included. Among about 86,000 clones listed, roughly 80% were seen once. Sequencing used PBMCs. The receptor source for this set is a woman aged 40-49 years in good health and CMV-seropositive.

This clone was detected once. The chain joins TRBV5-1 to TRBJ2-5; D is unclear. Trimming shortened V by 1 base and J by 4 bases, and 8 bases separated the two germline ends. Germline values: CDR1 SGHRS, CDR2 YFSETQ. This CDR3 is 13 amino acids long. The CDR3 sequence is CASSLFSRETQYF. CDR3 nucleotides: TGCGCCAGCAGCTTGTTTAGCAGAGAGACCCAGTACTTC.

This clone was recorded a few times. The chain employs TRBV18 and TRBJ2-3; TRBD1 might be the D (6 bases). The CDR3 has 17 residues. Deletions cut 3 bases from V and 4 bases from J, with 20 bases between. Looked up from germline, CDR1 is KGHSH and CDR2 is LQKENI. In DNA, the CDR3 is TGTGCCAGCTCACCGAACGACATGGGGGCTGGGGCAGATACGCAGTATTTT. Residues: CASSPNDMGAGADTQYF.

This clone was observed a few times. V usage is TRBV5-8 and J usage is TRBJ1-1, with D unresolved. This CDR3 region has 13 residues. From germline, CDR1 is SGHTS and CDR2 YDEGEE. Trimming took off 1 base at V and 6 bases at J, with 10 bases between the two ends. The CDR3 DNA follows: TGTGCCAGCAGCTTGTATCCGGCGGCTGAAGCTTTCTTT. Its protein is CASSLYPAAEAFF. The entire variable domain, with the rest obtained from reference TRBV5-8 and TRBJ1-1, is as follows: EAGVTQSPTHLIKTRGQQATLRCSPISGHTSVYWYQQALGLGLQFLLWYDEGEERNRGNFPPRFSGRQFPNYSSELNVNALELEDSALYLCASSLYPAAEAFFGQGTRLTVV.

J is TRBJ1-4 and V is TRBV29-1, with a weak D call TRBD1 (5 bases). The CDR3 consists of 14 residues. V lost 5 bases to trimming and J lost 0 bases, with 10 bases between them. Germline values: CDR1 SQVTM, CDR2 ANQGSEA. The CDR3 is CSVRGVTTNEKLFF. For the CDR3, the DNA is TGCAGCGTTCGGGGGGTGACAACTAATGAAAAACTGTTTTTT.

Worth noting for this clone: At one end the junction does not follow the germline gene, possibly because of a read error. J is TRBJ2-1 and V is TRBV7-9; 11 bases agree with TRBD2. Germline CDR1 SEHNR, CDR2 FQNEAQ (reference sequence). The length of the CDR3 is 17 residues. The CDR3 spells CSSSSNSGGVSYNEQFF. In DNA form, the CDR3 reads TGTTCCAGCAGCTCGAATAGCGGGGGGGTCTCCTACAATGAGCAGTTCTTC.

About this clone itself: The sample has other DNA sequences that encode this CDR3 too. The CDR3 protein is CASSLEVTEQYF. The CDR3 DNA sequence: TGTGCCAGCAGTCTTGAGGTCACCGAGCAGTACTTC. V and J are TRBV28 and TRBJ2-7; D gene unclear. There are 12 residues in the CDR3. Per the germline V gene, CDR1 is MDHEN and CDR2 is SYDVKM. The ends were cut back, 5 bases at V and 6 bases at J, with 11 bases in the middle.